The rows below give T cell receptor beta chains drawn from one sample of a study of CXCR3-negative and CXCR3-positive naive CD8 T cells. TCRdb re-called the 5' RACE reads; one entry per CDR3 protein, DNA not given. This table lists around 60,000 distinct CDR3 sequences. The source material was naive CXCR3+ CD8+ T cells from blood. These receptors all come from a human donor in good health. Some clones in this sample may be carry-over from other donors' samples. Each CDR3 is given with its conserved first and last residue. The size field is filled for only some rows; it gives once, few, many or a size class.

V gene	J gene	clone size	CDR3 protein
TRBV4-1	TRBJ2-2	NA	CASSQDDQSNTGELFF
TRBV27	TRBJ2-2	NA	CASTPQGNTGELFF
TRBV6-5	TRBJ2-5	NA	CASSSQTGGWIIETQYF
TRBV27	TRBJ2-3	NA	CASSLLGAGMNTQYF
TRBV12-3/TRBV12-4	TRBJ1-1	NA	CASGLFLGTEAFF
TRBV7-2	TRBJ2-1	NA	CASSLYPPSYNEQFF
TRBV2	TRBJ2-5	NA	CASSAVTSAYLIQETQYF
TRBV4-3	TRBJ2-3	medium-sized	CASSQDRISGGNTDTQYF
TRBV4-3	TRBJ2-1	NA	CASSQEGTGAYEQFF
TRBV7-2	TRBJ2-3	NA	CASSLDRGLTDTQYF
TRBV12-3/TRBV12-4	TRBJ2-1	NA	CASSPGQASHNEQFF
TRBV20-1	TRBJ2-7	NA	CSALNRDRAYEQYF
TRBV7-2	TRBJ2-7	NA	CASSPSGVSYEQYF
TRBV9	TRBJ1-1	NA	CASSAKDTEAFF
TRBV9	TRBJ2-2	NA	CASRDRQGSTGELFF
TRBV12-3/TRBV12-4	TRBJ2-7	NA	CASRPQGGAEEQYF
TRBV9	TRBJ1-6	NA	CASSAEGDRSPLHF
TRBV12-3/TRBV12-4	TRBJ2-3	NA	CASSLPQRRGGTDTQYF
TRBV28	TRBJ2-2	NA	CASSLGPLAELFF
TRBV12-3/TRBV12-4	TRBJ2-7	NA	CASSDDRGYEQYF
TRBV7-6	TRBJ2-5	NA	CASSPSGRETQYF
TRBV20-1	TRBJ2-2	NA	CSASLAVNTGELFF
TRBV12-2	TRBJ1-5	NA	CASRLEYRGSNQPQHF
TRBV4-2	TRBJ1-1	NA	CASSQGGGNTEAFF
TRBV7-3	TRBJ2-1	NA	CASSSSASSYNEQFF
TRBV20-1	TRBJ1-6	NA	CSANQGAGSPLHF
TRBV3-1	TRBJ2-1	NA	CASSQDTGEPSYNEQFF
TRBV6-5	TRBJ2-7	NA	CASSYGFEQYF
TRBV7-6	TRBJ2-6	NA	CASSHLIAGGVESGANVLTF
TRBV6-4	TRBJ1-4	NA	CASSENGDRNGKLFF
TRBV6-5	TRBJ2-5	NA	CASRPSGVETQYF
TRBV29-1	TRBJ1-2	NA	CSVAEGVYGYTF
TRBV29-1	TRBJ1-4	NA	CSVEVSGAWETANEKLFF
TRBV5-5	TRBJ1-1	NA	CASSHRQEGNTEAFF
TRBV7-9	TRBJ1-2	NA	CATGAGLLDYGYTF
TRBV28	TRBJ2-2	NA	CASSFLRSGELFF
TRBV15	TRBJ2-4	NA	CAAGGLQNIQYF
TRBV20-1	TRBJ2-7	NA	CSVPDPLATRRRHEQYF
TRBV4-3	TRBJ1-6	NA	CASSQDWDRGFNSPLHF
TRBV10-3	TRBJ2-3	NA	CAISESADIPSTDTQYF
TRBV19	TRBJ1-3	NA	CASSARPTYSGNTIYF
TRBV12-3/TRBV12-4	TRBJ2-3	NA	CASRPLVPDTQYF
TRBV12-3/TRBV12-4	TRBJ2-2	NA	CASILRDRGTGELFF
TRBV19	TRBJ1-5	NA	CASSIGGSNQPQHF
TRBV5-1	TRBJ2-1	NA	CASSFGQGNEQFF
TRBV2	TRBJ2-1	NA	CALHAFGTSTYNEQFF
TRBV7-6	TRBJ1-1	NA	CASSPNSPGRHTEAFF
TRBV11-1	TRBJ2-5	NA	CASSRDPSGETQYF
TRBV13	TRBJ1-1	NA	CASSLGEVIDTEAFF
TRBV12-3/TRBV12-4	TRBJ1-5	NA	CASSSLHRADSNQPQHF
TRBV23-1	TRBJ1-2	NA	CASSQSSTGVDGYTF